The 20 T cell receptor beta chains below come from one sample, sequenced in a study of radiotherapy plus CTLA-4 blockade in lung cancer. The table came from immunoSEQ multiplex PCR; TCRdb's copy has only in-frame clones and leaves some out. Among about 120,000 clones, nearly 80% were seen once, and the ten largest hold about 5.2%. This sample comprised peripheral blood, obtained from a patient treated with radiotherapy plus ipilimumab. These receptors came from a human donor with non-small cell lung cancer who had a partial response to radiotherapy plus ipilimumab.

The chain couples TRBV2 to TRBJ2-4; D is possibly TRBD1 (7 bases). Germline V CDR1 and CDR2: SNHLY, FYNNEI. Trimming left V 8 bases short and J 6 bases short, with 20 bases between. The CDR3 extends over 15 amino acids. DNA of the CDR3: TGTGCCAGCCAGACTGCGGGACAGAGCTTAAACATTCAGTACTTC. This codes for CASQTAGQSLNIQYF.

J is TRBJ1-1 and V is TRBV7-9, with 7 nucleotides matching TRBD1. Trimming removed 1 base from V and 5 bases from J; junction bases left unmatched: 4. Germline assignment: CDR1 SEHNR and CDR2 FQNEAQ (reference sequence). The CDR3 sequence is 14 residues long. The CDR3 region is CASSLEGRGTEAFF. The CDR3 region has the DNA TGTGCCAGCAGCTTAGAGGGCAGGGGGACTGAAGCTTTCTTT.

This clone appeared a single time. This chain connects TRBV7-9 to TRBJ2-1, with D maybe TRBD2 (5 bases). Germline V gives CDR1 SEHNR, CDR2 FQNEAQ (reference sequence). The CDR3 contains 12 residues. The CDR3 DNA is TGTGCTCGAGAGGGTTCAAGCAATGAGCAGTTCTTC. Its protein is CAREGSSNEQFF.

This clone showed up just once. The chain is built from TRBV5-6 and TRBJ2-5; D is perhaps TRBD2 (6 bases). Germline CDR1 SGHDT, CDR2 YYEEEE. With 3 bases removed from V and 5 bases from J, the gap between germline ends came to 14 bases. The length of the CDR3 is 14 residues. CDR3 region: CASSSHGGSETQYF. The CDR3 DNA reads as TGTGCCAGCAGCTCGCACGGGGGTAGTGAGACCCAGTACTTC.

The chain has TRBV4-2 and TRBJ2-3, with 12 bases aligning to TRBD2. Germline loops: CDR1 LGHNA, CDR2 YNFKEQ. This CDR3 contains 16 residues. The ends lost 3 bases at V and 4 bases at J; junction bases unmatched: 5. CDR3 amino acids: CASSQTSGSGADTQYF. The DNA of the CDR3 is TGTGCCAGCAGCCAGACTAGCGGGAGTGGTGCAGATACGCAGTATTTT.

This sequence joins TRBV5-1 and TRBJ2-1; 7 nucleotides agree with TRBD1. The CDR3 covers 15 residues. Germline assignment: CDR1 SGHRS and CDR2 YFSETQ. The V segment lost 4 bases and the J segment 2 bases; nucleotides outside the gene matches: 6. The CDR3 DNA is TGCGCCAGCAGCCCGACAGGGCAAGCCTACAATGAGCAGTTCTTC. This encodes CASSPTGQAYNEQFF.

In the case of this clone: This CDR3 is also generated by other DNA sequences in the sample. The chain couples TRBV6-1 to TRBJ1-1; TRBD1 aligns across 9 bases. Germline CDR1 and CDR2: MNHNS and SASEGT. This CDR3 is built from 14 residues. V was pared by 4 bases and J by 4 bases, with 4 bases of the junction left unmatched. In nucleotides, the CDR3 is TGTGCCAGCAGTGGAGGGACAGGGAGCACTGAAGCTTTCTTT. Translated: CASSGGTGSTEAFF.

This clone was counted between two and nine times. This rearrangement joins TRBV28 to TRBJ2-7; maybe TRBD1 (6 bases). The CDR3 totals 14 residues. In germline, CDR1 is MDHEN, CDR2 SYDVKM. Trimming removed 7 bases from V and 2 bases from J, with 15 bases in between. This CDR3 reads CASTAPGQAYEQYF. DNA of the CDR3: TGTGCCAGCACCGCCCCGGGACAAGCCTACGAGCAGTACTTC.

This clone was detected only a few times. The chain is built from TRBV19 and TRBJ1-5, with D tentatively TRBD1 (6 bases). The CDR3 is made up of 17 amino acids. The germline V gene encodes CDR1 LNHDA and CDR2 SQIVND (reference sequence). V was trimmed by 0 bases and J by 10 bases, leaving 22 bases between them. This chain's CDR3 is CASSIDGGRGANVPQHF. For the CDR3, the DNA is TGTGCCAGTAGTATAGATGGGGGTCGGGGGGCGAATGTTCCCCAGCATTTT.

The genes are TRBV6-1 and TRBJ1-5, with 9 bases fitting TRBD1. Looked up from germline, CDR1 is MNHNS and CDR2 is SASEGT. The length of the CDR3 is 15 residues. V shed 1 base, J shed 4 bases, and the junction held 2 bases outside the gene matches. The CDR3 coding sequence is TGTGCCAGCAGTGAAGACAGGGGGCGAAATCAGCCCCAGCATTTT. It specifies CASSEDRGRNQPQHF.

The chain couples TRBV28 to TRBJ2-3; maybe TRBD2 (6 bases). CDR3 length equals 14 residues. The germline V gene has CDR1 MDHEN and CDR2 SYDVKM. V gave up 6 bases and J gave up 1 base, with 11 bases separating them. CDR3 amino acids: CASRDPGGTDTQYF. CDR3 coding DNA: TGTGCCAGCAGGGATCCGGGGGGCACAGATACGCAGTATTTT.

CDR3 sequence: CATSLTGEYSNQPQHF. The CDR3 nucleotides read TGTGCCACCAGTTTGACAGGGGAATATAGCAATCAGCCCCAGCATTTT. The chain has TRBV15 and TRBJ1-5, with 8 bases fitting TRBD1. The CDR3 length is 16 residues. Looked up from germline, CDR1 is LNHNV and CDR2 is YYDKDF (reference sequence). V was pared by 6 bases and J by 0 bases, with 7 bases of the junction left unmatched.

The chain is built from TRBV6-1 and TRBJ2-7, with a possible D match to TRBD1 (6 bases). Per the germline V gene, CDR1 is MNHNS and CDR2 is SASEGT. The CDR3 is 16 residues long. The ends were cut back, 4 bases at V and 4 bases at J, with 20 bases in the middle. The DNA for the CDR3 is TGTGCCAGCAGTGTCGGGGACACACGAGGAGGATACGAGCAGTACTTC. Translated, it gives CASSVGDTRGGYEQYF.

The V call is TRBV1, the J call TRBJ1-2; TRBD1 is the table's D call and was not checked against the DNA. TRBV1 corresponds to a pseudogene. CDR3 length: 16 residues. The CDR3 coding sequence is TGCACCAGCAGCCAGGGACCTATACAGGGGGACTATGGCTACACCTTC. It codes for CTSSQGPIQGDYGYTF.

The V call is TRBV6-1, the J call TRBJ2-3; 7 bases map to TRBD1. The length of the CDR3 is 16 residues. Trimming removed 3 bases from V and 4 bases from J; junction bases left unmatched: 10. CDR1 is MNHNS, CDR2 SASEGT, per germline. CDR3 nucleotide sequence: TGTGCCAGCAGTGACGCAGGGGGACCTCGGCCAGATACGCAGTATTTT. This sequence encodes CASSDAGGPRPDTQYF.

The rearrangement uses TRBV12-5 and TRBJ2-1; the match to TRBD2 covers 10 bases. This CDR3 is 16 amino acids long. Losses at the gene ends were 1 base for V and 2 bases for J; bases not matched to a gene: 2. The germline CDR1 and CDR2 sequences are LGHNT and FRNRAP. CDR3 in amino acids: CASGLASGSTYNEQFF. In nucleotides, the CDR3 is TGTGCTAGTGGTTTGGCTAGCGGGAGTACCTACAATGAGCAGTTCTTC.

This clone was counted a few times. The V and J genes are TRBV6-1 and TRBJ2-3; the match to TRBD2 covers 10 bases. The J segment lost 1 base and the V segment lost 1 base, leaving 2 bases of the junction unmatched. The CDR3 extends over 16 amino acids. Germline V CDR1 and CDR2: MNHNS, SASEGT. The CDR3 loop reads CASSEGLAGGTDTQYF. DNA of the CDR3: TGTGCCAGCAGTGAAGGACTAGCGGGTGGCACAGATACGCAGTATTTT.

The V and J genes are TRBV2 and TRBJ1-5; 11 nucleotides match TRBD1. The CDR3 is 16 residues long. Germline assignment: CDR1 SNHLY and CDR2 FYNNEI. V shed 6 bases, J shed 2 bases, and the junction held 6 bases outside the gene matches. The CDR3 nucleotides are TGTGCCAGCAGCGCCGGACAGGGGGCGGGCAATCAGCCCCAGCATTTT. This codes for CASSAGQGAGNQPQHF.

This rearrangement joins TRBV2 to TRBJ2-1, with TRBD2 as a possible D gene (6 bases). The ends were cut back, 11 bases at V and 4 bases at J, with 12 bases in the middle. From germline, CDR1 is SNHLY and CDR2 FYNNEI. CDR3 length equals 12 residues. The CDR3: CAAGREYNEQFF. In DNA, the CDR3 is TGTGCCGCCGGGCGGGAATACAATGAGCAGTTCTTC.

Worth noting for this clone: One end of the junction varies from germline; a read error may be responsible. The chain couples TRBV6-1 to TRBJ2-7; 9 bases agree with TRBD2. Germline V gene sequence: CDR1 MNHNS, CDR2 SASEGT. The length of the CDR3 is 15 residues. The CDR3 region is CASSEGASGAWSSHF. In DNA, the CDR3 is TGTGCCAGCAGTGAAGGGGCTAGCGGGGCCTGGAGCAGTCACTTC.